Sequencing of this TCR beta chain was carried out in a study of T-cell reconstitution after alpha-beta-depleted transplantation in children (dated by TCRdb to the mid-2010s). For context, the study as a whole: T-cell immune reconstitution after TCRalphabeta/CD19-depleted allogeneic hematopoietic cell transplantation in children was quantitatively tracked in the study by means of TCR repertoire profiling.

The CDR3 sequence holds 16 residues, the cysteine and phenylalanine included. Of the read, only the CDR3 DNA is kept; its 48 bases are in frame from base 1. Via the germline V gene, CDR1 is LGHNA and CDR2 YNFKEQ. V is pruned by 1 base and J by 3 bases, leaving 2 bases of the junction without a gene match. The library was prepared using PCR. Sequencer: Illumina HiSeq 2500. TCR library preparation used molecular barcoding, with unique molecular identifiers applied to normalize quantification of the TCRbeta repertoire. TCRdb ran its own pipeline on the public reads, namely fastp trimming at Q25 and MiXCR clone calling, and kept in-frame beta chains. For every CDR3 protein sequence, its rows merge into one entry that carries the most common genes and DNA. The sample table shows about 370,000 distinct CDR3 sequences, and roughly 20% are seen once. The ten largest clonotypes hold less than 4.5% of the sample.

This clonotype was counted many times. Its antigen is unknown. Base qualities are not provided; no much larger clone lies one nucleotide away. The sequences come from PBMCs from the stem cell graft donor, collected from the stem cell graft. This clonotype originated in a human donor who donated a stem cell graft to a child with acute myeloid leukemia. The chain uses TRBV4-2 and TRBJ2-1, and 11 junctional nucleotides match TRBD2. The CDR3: CASSQGTSGSYNEQFF. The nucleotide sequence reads TGTGCCAGCAGCCAAGGAACTAGCGGGAGCTACAATGAGCAGTTCTTC.